These 6 T cell receptor beta chains originate from one sample sequenced in a study of human T cells and chemical hapten exposure. Specified time point: patch test 2, 6 weeks after DPC sensitization. Treatment given: therapeutic diphenylcyclopropenone sensitization with weekly scalp DPC. TCRdb passed the RACE reads through MiXCR, listing each CDR3 protein once. Of some 89,000 distinct CDR3 sequences detected, roughly a tenth appear once; the ten largest clones hold over 2%. Specimen: whole blood, collected in connection with sensitization to the hapten diphenylcyclopropenone (DPC). These receptors all stem from a woman under 40 with alopecia areata. Some clones in this sample may be carry-over from other donors' samples.

This clonotype was counted many times. The chain links TRBV6-1 to TRBJ1-2; D might be TRBD1 (6 bases). V was clipped by 6 bases and J by 0 bases, with 8 bases between them. Per germline, CDR1 MNHNS and CDR2 SASEGT. The CDR3 is made up of 13 amino acids. CDR3 amino acids: CASRGTSNYGYTF. CDR3 DNA sequence: TGTGCCAGCAGAGGGACATCTAACTATGGCTACACCTTC.

The chain combines TRBV20-1 with TRBJ1-1; possibly TRBD1 for D (5 bases). The CDR3 spans 11 residues. Per germline, CDR1 DFQATT and CDR2 SNEGSKA (reference sequence). V lost 1 base, J lost 10 bases, and 10 bases lay in between. As DNA, the CDR3 is TGCAGTGCTAGAGGCGGGGCGGGAGCTTTCTTT. As protein: CSARGGAGAFF.

In this sample, this clonotype turned up many times. This chain joins TRBV3-1 and TRBJ1-3; D is unresolved. From germline, CDR1 is LGHDT and CDR2 YNNKEL (reference sequence). The length of the CDR3 is 11 residues. With 0 bases removed from V and 14 bases from J, the gap between germline ends came to 8 bases. CDR3 sequence reads: CASSQDMSLYF. CDR3 in DNA: TGTGCCAGCAGCCAAGATATGTCACTATATTTT.

The V gene is TRBV19, the J gene TRBJ2-2; perhaps D is TRBD1 or TRBD2 (6 bases each). Per the germline V gene, CDR1 is LNHDA and CDR2 is SQIVND (reference sequence). CDR3 size: 13 residues. The CDR3 nucleotides read TGTGCTACATGGGGGGCCCCACCCGGGGAGCTGTTTTTT. This translates into CATWGAPPGELFF.

This clonotype was recorded many times. The chain is built from TRBV3-1 and TRBJ2-3; D is unclear. Germline V CDR1 and CDR2: LGHDT, YNNKEL (reference sequence). V lost 3 bases to trimming and J lost 0 bases, with 10 bases between them. The CDR3 is 15 amino acids. In DNA, the CDR3 is TGTGCCAGCAGCCATCACGGGCCCAGCACAGATACGCAGTATTTT. Protein: CASSHHGPSTDTQYF.

This clonotype appeared many times. As DNA, the CDR3 is TGTGCCAGCAGAATCGCCGGGTCCGGACCAGATACGCAGTATTTT. It specifies CASRIAGSGPDTQYF. The chain combines TRBV28 with TRBJ2-3; D call uncertain. CDR1 MDHEN and CDR2 SYDVKM come from the germline V gene. The CDR3 runs to 15 residues. The V end was cut by 6 bases, the J end by 4 bases, with 17 bases between.